The T cell receptor beta chain under discussion was sequenced for a study of CD8 T cells in Susac syndrome. About the study: Clinically active disease was present in five or six of the sequenced Susac syndrome patients. Eight or nine of these patients were in remission.

TEMRA cells underwent FACS enrichment and CD8+ and CD4+ T cells underwent negative isolation. Random hexamers were used to reverse transcribe an amount of roughly 0.45 to 1 ug RNA. Multiplex immunoSEQ PCR targeted 54 Vbeta and 13 Jbeta TCR beta segments. MiXCR, applied by TCRdb to the immunoSEQ multiplex PCR reads, yields one record per CDR3 protein. The sample gives some 250,000 distinct CDR3 sequences, roughly 95% of which show up once; about 0.094% is in the top ten. Germline assignment: CDR1 LNHDA and CDR2 SQIVND (reference sequence). This CDR3 spans 12 amino acids. Trimming removed 7 bases at V and 3 bases at J, with 7 bases between. The table lists this clonotype with a few counts.

This chain uses TRBV19 with TRBJ1-5; D unresolved. This clonotype originated in a human donor with Susac syndrome. Sequencing was done on a sample of CD4+ T cells from PBMCs. In DNA, the CDR3 is TGTGCCAGTACCTCGTCCAATCAGCCCCAGCATTTT. Residues: CASTSSNQPQHF.